The clone carrying this T cell receptor (beta chain) was seen only a few times. This specimen comes from a study of blood T cells in healthy people across ages. Alongside a J-beta primer mix, a sample-barcoded 5' primer served in a second PCR lasting about 6 to 11 cycles. Each cDNA molecule, via a template-switch adaptor with 12 random nucleotides, was tagged. From the 5' RACE reads, TCRdb called clonotypes with MiXCR, one entry per CDR3 protein. The sample records 750,000 to 950,000 distinct CDR3 sequences, 20% to 30% being singletons. From germline, CDR1 is SQVTM and CDR2 ANQGSEA. Trimming cost V 6 bases and J 2 bases, with 10 bases left between them. The CDR3 runs 12 residues. The same specimen was also included in a second study, on T cells of mothers and their children. This second study says: About 6 children, together with their three healthy Caucasian mothers, made up the donors. During the second PCR, the M1S primer introduced sample barcodes along with 2-4 random nucleotides. Researchers report slightly higher, though non-significant, overlap in related mother-child pairs than in unrelated pairs.

Specimen: blood. The chain has TRBV29-1 and TRBJ2-5; D remains ambiguous. The origin of this receptor is a boy aged 5-17 years in good health. CDR3 loop: CSVLTGQETQYF. Here the CDR3 DNA reads TGCAGCGTATTGACGGGTCAAGAGACCCAGTACTTC.